The subject of this entry is one TCR beta chain. Its matching antigen is unknown. Each CDR3 protein is one row after TCRdb ran MiXCR on the 5' RACE reads. The data contain approximately 300,000 distinct CDR3 sequences, roughly 8% of them singletons. This entry belongs to a study of T-cell memory formation after mild COVID-19. Regarding the study as a whole: CD4+ contracting clones lay mainly in CM and EM, CD8+ ones in EMRA.

Sequencing used PBMCs or a T cell subset sorted from them (not recorded which). This TCR was sampled from a man younger than 35 who had mild COVID-19 (a few samples of this study predate the infection). Cell type and time point are not known.

In DNA form, the CDR3 reads TGTGCCAGCAGCGCTGGGGGACAGGGGAACACCGGGGAGCTGTTTTTT. It translates to CASSAGGQGNTGELFF. This rearrangement joins TRBV9 to TRBJ2-2; 9 nucleotides line up with TRBD1. Germline-derived CDR1 and CDR2 are SGDLS and YYNGEE. The trim removed 3 bases at V and 1 base at J, leaving 4 bases unmatched. The CDR3 has 16 amino acids.